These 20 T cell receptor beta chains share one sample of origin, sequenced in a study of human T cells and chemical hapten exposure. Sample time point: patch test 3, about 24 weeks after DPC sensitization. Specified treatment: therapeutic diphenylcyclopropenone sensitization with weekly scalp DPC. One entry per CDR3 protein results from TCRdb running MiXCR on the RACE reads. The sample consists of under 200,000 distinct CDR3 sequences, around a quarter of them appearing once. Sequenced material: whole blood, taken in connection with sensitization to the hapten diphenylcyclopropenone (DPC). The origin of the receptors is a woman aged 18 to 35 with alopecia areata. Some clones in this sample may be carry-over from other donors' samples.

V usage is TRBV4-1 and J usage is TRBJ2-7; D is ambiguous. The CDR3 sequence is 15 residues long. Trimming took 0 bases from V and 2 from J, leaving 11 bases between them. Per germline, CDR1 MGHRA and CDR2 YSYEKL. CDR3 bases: TGCGCCAGCAGCCAAGAAGGCCTAGAGGCCTACGAGCAGTACTTC. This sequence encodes CASSQEGLEAYEQYF.

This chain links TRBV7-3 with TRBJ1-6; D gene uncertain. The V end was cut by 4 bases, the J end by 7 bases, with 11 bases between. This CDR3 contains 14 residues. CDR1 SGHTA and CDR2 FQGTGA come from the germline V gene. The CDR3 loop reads CASSSGAPNSPLHF. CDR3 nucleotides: TGTGCCAGCAGCTCGGGTGCCCCCAATTCACCCCTCCACTTT.

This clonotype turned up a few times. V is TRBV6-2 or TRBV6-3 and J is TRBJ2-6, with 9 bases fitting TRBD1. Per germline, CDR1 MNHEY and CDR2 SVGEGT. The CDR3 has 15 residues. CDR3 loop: CAEGTGSLGANVLTF. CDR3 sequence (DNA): TGTGCGGAAGGGACAGGGTCTCTTGGGGCCAACGTCCTGACTTTC.

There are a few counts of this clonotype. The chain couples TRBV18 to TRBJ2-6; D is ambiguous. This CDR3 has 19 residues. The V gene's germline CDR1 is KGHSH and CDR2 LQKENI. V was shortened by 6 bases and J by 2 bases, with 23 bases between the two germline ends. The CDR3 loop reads CASSPSVVRGAPGANVLTF. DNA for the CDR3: TGTGCCAGCTCGCCGAGTGTTGTACGCGGTGCCCCTGGGGCCAACGTCCTGACTTTC.

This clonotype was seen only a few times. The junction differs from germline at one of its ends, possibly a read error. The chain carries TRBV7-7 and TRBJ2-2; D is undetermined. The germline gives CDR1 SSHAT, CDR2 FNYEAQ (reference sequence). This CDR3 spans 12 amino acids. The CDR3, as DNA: TGTGCTAGCAGCCCGGGTGGCGGGGAGCTGTTTTTT. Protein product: CASSPGGGELFF.

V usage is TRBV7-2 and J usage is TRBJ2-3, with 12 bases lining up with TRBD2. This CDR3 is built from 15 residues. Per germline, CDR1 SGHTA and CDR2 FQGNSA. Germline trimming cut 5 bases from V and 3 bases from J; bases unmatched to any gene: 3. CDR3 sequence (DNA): TGTGCCAGCAGCCCGACTAGCGGGAGAACAGATACGCAGTATTTT. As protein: CASSPTSGRTDTQYF.

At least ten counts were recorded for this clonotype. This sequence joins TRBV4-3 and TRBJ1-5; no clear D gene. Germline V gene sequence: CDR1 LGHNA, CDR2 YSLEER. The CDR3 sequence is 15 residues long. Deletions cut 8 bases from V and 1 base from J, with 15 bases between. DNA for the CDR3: TGCGCCAGCCGCAGTGGGATCTTAAGCAATCAGCCCCAGCATTTT. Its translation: CASRSGILSNQPQHF.

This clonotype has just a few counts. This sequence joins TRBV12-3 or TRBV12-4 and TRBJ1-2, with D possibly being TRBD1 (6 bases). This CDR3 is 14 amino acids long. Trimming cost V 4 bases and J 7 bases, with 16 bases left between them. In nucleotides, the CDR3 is TGTGCCAGCAGTTCTGGTGGGAAAGGGGGTGGCTACACCTTC. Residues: CASSSGGKGGGYTF.

The CDR3 region has the DNA TGCAGCGTCATCGTACGGGTGAACATTCAGTACTTC. Amino acids: CSVIVRVNIQYF. The V and J genes are TRBV29-1 and TRBJ2-4; D unresolved. V was clipped by 6 bases and J by 7 bases, with 13 bases between them. The germline gives CDR1 SQVTM, CDR2 ANQGSEA. The CDR3 contains 12 residues.

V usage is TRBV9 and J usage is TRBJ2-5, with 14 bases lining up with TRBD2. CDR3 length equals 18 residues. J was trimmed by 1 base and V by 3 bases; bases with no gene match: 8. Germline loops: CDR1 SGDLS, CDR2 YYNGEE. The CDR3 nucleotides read TGTGCCAGCAGCGCGGGACTAGCGGGGGAATCCGTCCAAGAGACCCAGTACTTC. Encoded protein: CASSAGLAGESVQETQYF.

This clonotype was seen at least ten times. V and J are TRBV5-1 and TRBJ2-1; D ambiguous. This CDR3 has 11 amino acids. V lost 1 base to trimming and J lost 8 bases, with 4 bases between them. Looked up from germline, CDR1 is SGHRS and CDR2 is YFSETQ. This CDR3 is CASSLNDEQFF. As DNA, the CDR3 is TGCGCCAGCAGCTTGAACGATGAGCAGTTCTTC.

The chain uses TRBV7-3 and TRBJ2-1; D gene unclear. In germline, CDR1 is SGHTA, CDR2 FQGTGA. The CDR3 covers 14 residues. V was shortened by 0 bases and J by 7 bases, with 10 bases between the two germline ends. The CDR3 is CASSLTVPGNEQFF. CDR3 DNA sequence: TGTGCCAGCAGCTTAACGGTTCCGGGTAATGAGCAGTTCTTC.

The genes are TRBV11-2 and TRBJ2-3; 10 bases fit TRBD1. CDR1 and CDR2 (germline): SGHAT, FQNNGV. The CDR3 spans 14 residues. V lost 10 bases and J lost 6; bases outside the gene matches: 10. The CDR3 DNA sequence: TGTGCCATCCTTTTAGCGGGACAGGGGGATACGCAGTATTTT. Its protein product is CAILLAGQGDTQYF.

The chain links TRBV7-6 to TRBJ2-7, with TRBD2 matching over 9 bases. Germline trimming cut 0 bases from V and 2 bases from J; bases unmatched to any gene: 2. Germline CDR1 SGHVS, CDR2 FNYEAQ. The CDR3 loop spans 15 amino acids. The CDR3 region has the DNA TGTGCCAGCAGCTTAGCGGCGGGAGGGACCTACGAGCAGTACTTC. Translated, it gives CASSLAAGGTYEQYF.

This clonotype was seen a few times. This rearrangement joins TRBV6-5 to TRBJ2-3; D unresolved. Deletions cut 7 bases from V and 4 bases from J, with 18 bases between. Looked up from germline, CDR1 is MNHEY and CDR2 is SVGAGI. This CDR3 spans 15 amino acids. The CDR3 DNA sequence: TGTGCCAGCACCCAACGTGGCCGCCCCGCAGATACGCAGTATTTT. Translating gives CASTQRGRPADTQYF.

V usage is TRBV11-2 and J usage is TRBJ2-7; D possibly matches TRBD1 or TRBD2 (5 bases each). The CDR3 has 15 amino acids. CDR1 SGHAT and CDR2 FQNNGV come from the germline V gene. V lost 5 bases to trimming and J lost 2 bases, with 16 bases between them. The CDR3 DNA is TGTGCCAGCAGCGGATACCGGGACCGGACCTACGAGCAGTACTTC. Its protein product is CASSGYRDRTYEQYF.

CDR3 region: CASSYDGRTGELFF. The CDR3 DNA reads TGTGCCAGCAGTTACGACGGTAGAACCGGGGAGCTGTTTTTT. The chain couples TRBV6-5 to TRBJ2-2, with D unclear. This CDR3 contains 14 residues. The germline V and J ends were trimmed by 2 bases and 5 bases, with 9 bases remaining between them. CDR1 and CDR2 (germline): MNHEY, SVGAGI.

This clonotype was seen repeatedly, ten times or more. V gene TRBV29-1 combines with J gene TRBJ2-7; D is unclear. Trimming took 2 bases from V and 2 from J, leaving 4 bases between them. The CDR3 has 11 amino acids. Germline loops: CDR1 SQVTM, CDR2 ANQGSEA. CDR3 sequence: CSVEFPYEQYF. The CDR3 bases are TGCAGCGTTGAATTTCCCTACGAGCAGTACTTC.

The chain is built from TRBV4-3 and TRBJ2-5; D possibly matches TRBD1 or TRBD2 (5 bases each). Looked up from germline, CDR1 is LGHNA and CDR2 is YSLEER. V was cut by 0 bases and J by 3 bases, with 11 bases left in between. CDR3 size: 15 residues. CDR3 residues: CASSQDPGPKETQYF. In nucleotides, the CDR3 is TGCGCCAGCAGCCAAGATCCGGGGCCCAAAGAGACCCAGTACTTC.

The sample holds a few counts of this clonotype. The CDR3 loop is CSARRREVAGELFF. As DNA, the CDR3 is TGCAGTGCTAGACGCAGGGAAGTGGCCGGGGAGCTGTTTTTT. The V gene is TRBV20-1, the J gene TRBJ2-2, with D possibly matching TRBD1 (5 bases). V lost 2 bases to trimming and J lost 6 bases, with 13 bases between them. CDR3 length equals 14 residues. Per the germline V gene, CDR1 is DFQATT and CDR2 is SNEGSKA (reference sequence).